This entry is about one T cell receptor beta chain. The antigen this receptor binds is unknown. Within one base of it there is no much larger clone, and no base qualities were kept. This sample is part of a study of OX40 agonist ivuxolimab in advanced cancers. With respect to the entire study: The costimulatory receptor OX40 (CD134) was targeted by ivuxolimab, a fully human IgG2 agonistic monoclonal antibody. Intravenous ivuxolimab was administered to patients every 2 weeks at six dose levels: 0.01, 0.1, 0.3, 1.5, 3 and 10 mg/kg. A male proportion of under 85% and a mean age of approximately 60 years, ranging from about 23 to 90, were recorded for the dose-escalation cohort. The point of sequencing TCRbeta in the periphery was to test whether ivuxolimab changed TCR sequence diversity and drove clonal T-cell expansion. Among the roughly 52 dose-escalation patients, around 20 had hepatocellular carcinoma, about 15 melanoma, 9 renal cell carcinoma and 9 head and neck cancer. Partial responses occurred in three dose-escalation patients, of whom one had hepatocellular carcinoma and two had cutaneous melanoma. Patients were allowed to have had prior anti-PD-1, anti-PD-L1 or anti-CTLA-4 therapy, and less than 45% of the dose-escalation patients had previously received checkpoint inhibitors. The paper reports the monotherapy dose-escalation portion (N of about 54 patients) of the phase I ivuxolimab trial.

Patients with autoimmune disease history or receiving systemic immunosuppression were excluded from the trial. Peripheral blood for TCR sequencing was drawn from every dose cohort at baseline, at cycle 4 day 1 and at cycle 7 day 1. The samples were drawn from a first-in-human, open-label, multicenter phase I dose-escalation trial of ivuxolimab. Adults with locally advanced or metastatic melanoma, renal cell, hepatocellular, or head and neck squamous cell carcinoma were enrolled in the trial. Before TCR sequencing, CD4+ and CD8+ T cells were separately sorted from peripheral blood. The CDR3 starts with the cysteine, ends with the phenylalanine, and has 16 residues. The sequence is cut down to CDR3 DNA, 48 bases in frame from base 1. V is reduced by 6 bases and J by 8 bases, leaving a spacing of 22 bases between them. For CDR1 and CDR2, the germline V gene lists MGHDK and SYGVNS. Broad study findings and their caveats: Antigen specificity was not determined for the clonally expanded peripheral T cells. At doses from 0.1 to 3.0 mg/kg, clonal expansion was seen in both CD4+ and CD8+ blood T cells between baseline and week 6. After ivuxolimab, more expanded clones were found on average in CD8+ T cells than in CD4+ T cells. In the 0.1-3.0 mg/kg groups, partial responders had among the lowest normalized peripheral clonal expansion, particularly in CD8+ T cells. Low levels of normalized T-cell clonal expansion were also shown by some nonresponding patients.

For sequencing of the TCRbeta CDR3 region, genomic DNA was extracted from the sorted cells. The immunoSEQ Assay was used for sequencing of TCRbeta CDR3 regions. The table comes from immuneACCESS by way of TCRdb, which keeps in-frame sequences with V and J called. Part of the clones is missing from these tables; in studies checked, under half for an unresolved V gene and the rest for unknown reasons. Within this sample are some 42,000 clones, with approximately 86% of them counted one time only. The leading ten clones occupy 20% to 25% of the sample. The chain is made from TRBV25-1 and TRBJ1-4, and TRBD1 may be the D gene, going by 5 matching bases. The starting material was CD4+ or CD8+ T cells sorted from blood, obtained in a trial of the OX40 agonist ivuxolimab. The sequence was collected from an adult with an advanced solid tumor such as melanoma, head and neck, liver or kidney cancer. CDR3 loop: CASSPDFWDSGEKLFF. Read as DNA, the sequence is TGTGCCAGCAGCCCAGACTTTTGGGACTCAGGAGAAAAACTGTTTTTT.